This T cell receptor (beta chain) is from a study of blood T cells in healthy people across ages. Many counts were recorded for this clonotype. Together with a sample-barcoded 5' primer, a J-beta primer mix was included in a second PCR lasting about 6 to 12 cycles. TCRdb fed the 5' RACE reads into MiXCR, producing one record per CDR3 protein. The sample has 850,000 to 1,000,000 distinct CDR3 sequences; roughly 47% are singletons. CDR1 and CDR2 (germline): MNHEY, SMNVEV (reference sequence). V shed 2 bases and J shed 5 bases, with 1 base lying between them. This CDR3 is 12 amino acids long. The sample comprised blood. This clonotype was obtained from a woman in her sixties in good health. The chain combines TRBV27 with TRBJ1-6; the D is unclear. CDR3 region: CASSLNNSPLHF. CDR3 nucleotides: TGTGCCAGCAGTTTAAATAATTCACCCCTCCACTTT.